These 24 T cell receptor beta chains were sequenced from one sample in a study of OX40 agonist ivuxolimab in advanced cancers. Assay: immunoSEQ multiplex PCR; the TCRdb copy retains only in-frame clones and omits some. The sample lists some 10,000 clones; around four fifths were seen once. The sequencing here drew on CD4+ or CD8+ T cells sorted from blood, taken in a trial of the OX40 agonist ivuxolimab. All receptors derive from an adult with an advanced solid tumor such as melanoma, head and neck, liver or kidney cancer.

The V and J genes are TRBV6-1 and TRBJ1-5, with D unresolved. Trimming shortened V by 3 bases and J by 1 base, and 10 bases separated the two germline ends. CDR1 and CDR2 from the germline V gene are MNHNS and SASEGT. This CDR3 region has 15 residues. CDR3 in DNA: TGTGCCAGCAGTGACAGGCTTTGGAGCAATCAGCCCCAGCATTTT. This sequence encodes CASSDRLWSNQPQHF.

The J gene is TRBJ2-1, the V gene TRBV19; weak D call: TRBD2 (6 bases). Trimming left V 3 bases short and J 4 bases short, with 10 bases between. The CDR3 extends over 14 amino acids. The germline V gene has CDR1 LNHDA and CDR2 SQIVND (reference sequence). The CDR3: CASSMGGGYNEQFF. The CDR3 DNA follows: TGTGCCAGTAGTATGGGAGGTGGATACAATGAGCAGTTCTTC. Full variable domain (outside the CDR3, taken from reference TRBV19 and TRBJ2-1): DGGITQSPKYLFRKEGQNVTLSCEQNLNHDAMYWYRQDPGQGLRLIYYSQIVNDFQKGDIAEGYSVSREKKESFPLTVTSAQKNPTAFYLCASSMGGGYNEQFFGPGTRLTVL.

V is TRBV6-5 and J is TRBJ2-5; 14 bases match TRBD2. Germline CDR1 reads MNHEY; CDR2 reads SVGAGI. The V gene end was trimmed by 6 bases and the J gene end by 4 bases; junction bases not matched to a gene: 4. There are 15 residues in the CDR3. CDR3 in DNA: TGTGCCAGCAGCCCCGGGACTAGCGGGGGAGAGACCCAGTACTTC. Amino acids: CASSPGTSGGETQYF.

The rearrangement links TRBV5-6 to TRBJ1-4; TRBD1 agrees at 7 bases. The V gene's germline CDR1 is SGHDT and CDR2 YYEEEE. V dropped 6 bases and J dropped 4; count of bases not matched to a gene: 18. The CDR3 loop spans 18 amino acids. The CDR3 reads CASTKSWGRGDINEKLFF. The CDR3 DNA follows: TGTGCCAGCACCAAATCCTGGGGCAGGGGGGATATTAATGAAAAACTGTTTTTT.

This chain connects TRBV5-4 to TRBJ1-1, with D hard to call. In germline, CDR1 is SGHNT, CDR2 YYREEE (reference sequence). V was shortened by 4 bases and J by 6 bases, with 13 bases between the two germline ends. The CDR3 runs 13 residues. The DNA of the CDR3 is TGTGCCAGCAGCCCGGAGTTAATACCTGAAGCTTTCTTT. Amino acids: CASSPELIPEAFF.

This rearrangement joins TRBV27 to TRBJ2-7, with a possible D match to TRBD2 (6 bases). V was cut by 0 bases and J by 4 bases, with 7 bases left in between. Germline loops: CDR1 MNHEY, CDR2 SMNVEV (reference sequence). The CDR3 contains 13 residues. Here the CDR3 DNA reads TGTGCCAGCAGTTTATCGGCGGGATACGAGCAGTACTTC. Amino acid sequence: CASSLSAGYEQYF.

The chain combines TRBV19 with TRBJ2-2, with a possible D match to TRBD2 (6 bases). Germline V gives CDR1 LNHDA, CDR2 SQIVND (reference sequence). The CDR3 has 18 amino acids. V was cut by 5 bases and J by 4 bases, with 23 bases left in between. In nucleotides, the CDR3 is TGTGCCAGTAGTCTCTACGAGCCAACCGGGACTCCCACCGGGGAGCTGTTTTTT. Translated, it gives CASSLYEPTGTPTGELFF.

The rearrangement uses TRBV6-5 and TRBJ2-5; D is ambiguous. This CDR3 comprises 14 residues. Germline V lookup: CDR1 MNHEY, CDR2 SVGAGI. The V gene lost 0 bases and the J gene lost 5 bases, with 10 bases spanning the gap. This CDR3 is CASSYSALAETQYF. Here the CDR3 DNA reads TGTGCCAGCAGTTACTCAGCCCTGGCGGAGACCCAGTACTTC.

The rearrangement uses TRBV4-2 and TRBJ2-3; 15 bases are shared with TRBD2. The CDR3 runs to 16 residues. V lost 5 bases, J lost 6 bases, and 6 bases stayed unmatched. Looked up from germline, CDR1 is LGHNA and CDR2 is YNFKEQ. CDR3 in DNA: TGTGCCAGCAGCTCGAGGACTAGCGGGGGGGCTGATACGCAGTATTTT. Its translation: CASSSRTSGGADTQYF.

This rearrangement joins TRBV5-4 to TRBJ1-1; no definite D call. This CDR3 region has 13 residues. Looked up from germline, CDR1 is SGHNT and CDR2 is YYREEE (reference sequence). The V and J ends lost 4 bases and 0 bases respectively, with 7 bases between them. Here the CDR3 DNA reads TGTGCCAGCAGCCGCCTAATGAACACTGAAGCTTTCTTT. Encoded protein: CASSRLMNTEAFF.

The chain uses TRBV19 and TRBJ1-1; 10 bases fit TRBD1. The ends lost 7 bases at V and 5 bases at J; junction bases unmatched: 1. Germline V gene sequence: CDR1 LNHDA, CDR2 SQIVND (reference sequence). This CDR3 comprises 12 residues. CDR3 coding DNA: TGTGCCAGTAAGGACAGGGGGACTGAAGCTTTCTTT. This translates into CASKDRGTEAFF.

About this clone itself: The germline gene is not matched at one end of the junction; a read error may be the cause. The chain employs TRBV19 and TRBJ1-3, with a weak D call TRBD1 (5 bases). The germline gives CDR1 LNHDA, CDR2 SQIVND (reference sequence). The CDR3 sequence is 16 residues long. The CDR3 is CTSSMYTGGVGNTIYF. CDR3 coding DNA: TGTACCAGTAGTATGTACACAGGTGGGGTCGGAAACACCATATATTTT.

The CDR3 DNA reads as TGTGCCAGCTCACCCGGGACTAGCGAGACATCAGAGCAGTTCTTC. This gives the protein CASSPGTSETSEQFF. The chain is built from TRBV18 and TRBJ2-1; 10 bases map to TRBD2. The V gene end was trimmed by 3 bases and the J gene end by 10 bases; junction bases not matched to a gene: 9. The CDR3 has 15 residues. Germline CDR1 KGHSH, CDR2 LQKENI.

This clone was observed a single time. This chain uses TRBV7-8 with TRBJ1-1; D uncertain. Germline V gene data show CDR1 as SGHVS and CDR2 as FQNEAQ. This CDR3 contains 13 residues. Trimming cost V 1 base and J 2 bases, with 5 bases left between them. CDR3 amino acids: CASSLVANTEAFF. CDR3 DNA sequence: TGTGCCAGCAGCTTAGTTGCTAACACTGAAGCTTTCTTT. The variable domain in full, completed from reference TRBV7-8 and TRBJ1-1, reads GAGVSQSPRYKVAKRGQDVALRCDPISGHVSLFWYQQALGQGPEFLTYFQNEAQLDKSGLPSDRFFAERPEGSVSTLKIQRTQQEDSAVYLCASSLVANTEAFFGQGTRLTVV.

CDR3 residues: CASSVGGPPLHF. The CDR3 region has the DNA TGTGCCAGCAGCGTAGGAGGTCCACCCCTCCACTTT. This chain joins TRBV9 and TRBJ1-6, with no clear D. Germline values: CDR1 SGDLS, CDR2 YYNGEE. The CDR3 is 12 residues long. V was trimmed by 0 bases and J by 11 bases, leaving 6 bases between them.

This chain connects TRBV5-1 to TRBJ2-5; D may match TRBD1 or TRBD2 (5 bases each). Trimming took off 5 bases at V and 4 bases at J, with 15 bases between the two ends. This CDR3 region has 14 residues. CDR1 and CDR2 from the germline V gene are SGHRS and YFSETQ. The CDR3 sequence: CASSYYAGAETQYF. The CDR3, as DNA: TGCGCCAGCAGTTATTACGCCGGGGCAGAGACCCAGTACTTC.

This chain links TRBV15 with TRBJ1-2, with TRBD1 matching 8 bases. Germline V gene lookup returns CDR1 LNHNV and CDR2 YYDKDF (reference sequence). J was trimmed by 6 bases and V by 3 bases; bases with no gene match: 6. This CDR3 spans 14 amino acids. The CDR3 sequence: CATSRGGQVNGYTF. The CDR3 DNA reads TGTGCCACCAGCAGGGGGGGACAGGTCAATGGCTACACCTTC.

The CDR3 region is CASSLEPGDTQYF. CDR3 sequence (DNA): TGTGCCAGCAGCTTGGAGCCTGGAGATACGCAGTATTTT. The chain is built from TRBV5-4 and TRBJ2-3; D not resolved. Germline lookup yields CDR1 SGHNT and CDR2 YYREEE (reference sequence). V lost 0 bases, J lost 5 bases, and 7 bases lay in between. This CDR3 has 13 amino acids.

This clone was observed a single time. CDR3 loop: CATLPSIANYGYTF. The CDR3 coding sequence is TGTGCCACCCTACCCTCGATAGCGAACTATGGCTACACCTTC. This chain joins TRBV28 and TRBJ1-2; D call uncertain. V lost 10 bases to trimming and J lost 2 bases, with 17 bases between them. Germline V lookup: CDR1 MDHEN, CDR2 SYDVKM. CDR3 length: 14 residues.

There are a few counts of this clone. This chain links TRBV11-3 with TRBJ1-2; no firm D call. The CDR3 spans 14 residues. Trimming shortened V by 5 bases and J by 4 bases, and 14 bases separated the two germline ends. Germline V lookup: CDR1 SGHNT, CDR2 YENEEA. DNA for the CDR3: TGTGCCAGCAGCCTGGACCACACGGGCTATGGCTACACCTTC. As protein: CASSLDHTGYGYTF.

CDR3 sequence: CASDKRGTEAFF. The CDR3 bases are TGTGCCAGTGACAAGCGCGGCACTGAAGCTTTCTTT. This rearrangement joins TRBV6-1 to TRBJ1-1; no firm D call. V dropped 9 bases and J dropped 4 bases, with 12 bases sitting between them. The CDR3 totals 12 residues. The germline CDR1 and CDR2 sequences are MNHNS and SASEGT.

The chain joins TRBV4-1 to TRBJ1-2; D is possibly TRBD1 (5 bases). This CDR3 is built from 15 residues. Per germline, CDR1 MGHRA and CDR2 YSYEKL. Between the trimmed V and J ends, which lost 0 bases and 4 bases, there was a span of 12 bases. The CDR3 coding sequence is TGCGCCAGCAGCCAAGAAGAGGGGCTTGGCTATGGCTACACCTTC. Its translation: CASSQEEGLGYGYTF.

In DNA form, the CDR3 reads TGCAGCGTTCTACTCTCTCTAGGGACAGGGGACACCGGGGAGCTGTTTTTT. This codes for CSVLLSLGTGDTGELFF. V and J are TRBV29-1 and TRBJ2-2; 10 bases fit TRBD1. CDR3 length: 17 residues. Germline CDR1 SQVTM, CDR2 ANQGSEA. After removal of 5 bases from V and 3 bases from J, the junction contained 12 bases not matched to a gene.

The V and J genes are TRBV14 and TRBJ2-1, with D possibly being TRBD1 or TRBD2 (5 bases each). V lost 2 bases, J lost 9 bases, and 14 bases lay in between. The CDR3 is made up of 14 amino acids. Germline V gives CDR1 SGHDN, CDR2 FVKESK. DNA for the CDR3: TGTGCCAGCAGCCAAACCATGGGGGTGTCTGAGCAGTTCTTC. It encodes CASSQTMGVSEQFF.